This T cell receptor beta chain stems from a study of blood T cell repertoires in COVID-19. About the study: The study drew acute and convalescent COVID-19 samples from the United States, Italy and Spain. The analysed material was cDNA or gDNA that came from T cells, B-cell-depleted T cells, or PBMCs.

Trimming removed 6 bases at V and 7 bases at J, with 16 bases between. The germline V gene encodes CDR1 MDHEN and CDR2 SYDVKM. CDR3 length: 13 amino acids. In the source study's methods: Nucleated cell number was recorded as an estimate derived from reference gene primer amplification. Profiling relied on immunoSEQ multiplex PCR, and the TCRdb table lists in-frame clones only, not all of them. V, J and clone size reflect that table, while D and trimming were determined from the DNA. The sample has 150,000 to 200,000 clones; 89% are singletons. Sequencing was done on a sample of peripheral blood. V usage is TRBV28 and J usage is TRBJ2-7; possibly TRBD2 for D (6 bases). The sequence was collected from a man younger than 35 who had recovered from COVID-19. CDR3 DNA: TGTGCCAGCAGGACCGGGACCGGGGGAGAGCAGTACTTC. Encoded protein: CASRTGTGGEQYF.